This TCR beta chain was captured in a study of control samples from healthy donors and cancer patients. TCRdb keeps only in-frame clones here, not all; method: immunoSEQ multiplex PCR. The sample comprises about 110,000 clones, about nine tenths of which are singletons, and 6% to 8% rests with the top ten. Germline-derived CDR1 and CDR2 are LGHNA and YNFKEQ. V lost 1 base to trimming and J lost 3 bases; unmatched junction nucleotides: 1. This CDR3 has 15 amino acids. A single count supports this clone. The sample consisted of blood. The chain employs TRBV4-2 and TRBJ2-1; 9 nucleotides line up with TRBD2. This sequence was found in a woman in her late teens or twenties in good health. For the CDR3, the DNA is TGTGCCAGCAGCCAAGGACTAGCGGTCTACAATGAGCAGTTCTTC. Its translation: CASSQGLAVYNEQFF.